The 28 T cell receptor beta chains presented below share a single source sample, sequenced in a study of T cell clusters in autoimmune cytopenias. Each sample's input was 250 to 300 ng genomic DNA, some 38,000 genome equivalents. Multiplex touch-down PCR amplified TRB using TRB-A and TRB-B pools in one tube. TCRdb reprocessed the multiplex PCR reads and keeps a single row for each CDR3 protein, giving no DNA. The sample totals about 3,000 distinct CDR3 sequences; its top ten clones hold 7.5% to 10%. Specimen: peripheral blood. These receptors were collected from a human donor with an autoimmune cytopenia or autoimmune hepatitis (not recorded which).

This clonotype is classed as medium-sized (0.01 to 0.1%) by frequency. V is TRBV27 and J is TRBJ2-2. This CDR3 is 14 amino acids long. The germline CDR1 and CDR2 sequences are MNHEY and SMNVEV (reference sequence). The CDR3 protein is CASRDQRNTGELFF.

Its frequency marks this clonotype as medium-sized. V is TRBV12-3 or TRBV12-4 and J is TRBJ1-1; TCRdb reports TRBD1, a call that lacks DNA to check it against. The CDR3 is 14 residues long. CDR3 amino acids: CASSTDRRNTEAFF.

This clonotype ranks as medium-sized in terms of frequency. The V gene is TRBV19, the J gene TRBJ1-1. The CDR3 totals 13 residues. Germline V lookup: CDR1 LNHDA, CDR2 SQIVND (reference sequence). The chain's CDR3 is CASSTQMNTEAFF.

Its frequency marks this clonotype as medium-sized (0.01 to 0.1%). This chain connects TRBV6-2 or TRBV6-3 to TRBJ1-2; with no DNA, the TCRdb D assignment of TRBD1 cannot be verified. The CDR3 runs to 14 residues. The germline V gene has CDR1 MNHEY and CDR2 SVGEGT. This CDR3 reads CASSYTRDTYGYTF.

This clonotype ranks as medium-sized in terms of frequency. The chain employs TRBV11-1 and TRBJ1-2. This CDR3 contains 13 residues. Germline V CDR1 and CDR2: SGHAT, FQDESV (reference sequence). CDR3 amino acids: CASTLGLGYGYTF.

Its frequency marks this clonotype as medium-sized. The rearrangement joins TRBV27 to TRBJ2-7. This CDR3 region has 16 residues. Germline loops: CDR1 MNHEY, CDR2 SMNVEV (reference sequence). This CDR3 reads CASSLKPGQGPYEQYF.

This clonotype is classed as medium-sized by frequency. The chain carries TRBV20-1 and TRBJ1-2. This CDR3 region has 15 residues. Per the germline V gene, CDR1 is DFQATT and CDR2 is SNEGSKA (reference sequence). CDR3 loop: CSASEQGLPNYGYTF.

Frequency places this clonotype as medium-sized. The chain couples TRBV6-5 to TRBJ2-1; as DNA is missing, the TRBD1 call by TCRdb cannot be tested. Per the germline V gene, CDR1 is MNHEY and CDR2 is SVGAGI. The CDR3 runs to 14 residues. CDR3 sequence reads: CASSGQGTPGEQFF.

In terms of frequency, this clonotype is medium-sized (0.01 to 0.1%). The V and J genes are TRBV12-3 or TRBV12-4 and TRBJ2-7; TCRdb picks TRBD2, but there is no DNA to check that call. The CDR3 is made up of 16 amino acids. The CDR3 protein is CASSTESSLAGAEQYF.

This clonotype is deemed medium-sized by its frequency. The rearrangement uses TRBV27 and TRBJ1-1; TCRdb returns TRBD1, unconfirmable since there is no DNA. Germline CDR1 and CDR2: MNHEY and SMNVEV (reference sequence). This CDR3 contains 15 residues. The CDR3: CASSLSGTGGTEAFF.

This clonotype is called medium-sized based on its frequency. V is TRBV27 and J is TRBJ1-1. Germline V gives CDR1 MNHEY, CDR2 SMNVEV (reference sequence). The CDR3 loop spans 13 amino acids. The CDR3 sequence is CASSLYRNTEAFF.

This clonotype is called medium-sized (0.01 to 0.1%) based on its frequency. The rearrangement links TRBV5-6 to TRBJ2-2. This CDR3 comprises 15 residues. CDR1 SGHDT and CDR2 YYEEEE come from the germline V gene. CDR3 amino acids: CASSLVWKNTGELFF.

Considering frequency, this clonotype is medium-sized. The CDR3 is CASSRLAGGYNEQFF. V and J are TRBV19 and TRBJ2-1; TCRdb indicates TRBD2, and absent DNA this call remains unverified. CDR1 is LNHDA, CDR2 SQIVND, per germline (reference sequence). CDR3 length equals 15 residues.

In terms of frequency, this clonotype is medium-sized. The CDR3: CASSSTGTNSPLHF. The genes are TRBV6-5 and TRBJ1-6; no DNA is available, so the TRBD1 call from TCRdb remains unchecked. Germline values: CDR1 MNHEY, CDR2 SVGAGI. The CDR3 has 14 amino acids.

This clonotype is medium-sized by frequency. The chain recombines TRBV20-1 with TRBJ1-4. Looked up from germline, CDR1 is DFQATT and CDR2 is SNEGSKA (reference sequence). The CDR3 length is 13 residues. CDR3: CSARGVVFEKLFF.

This clonotype is medium-sized by frequency. The V call is TRBV30, the J call TRBJ1-5; the TCRdb call, TRBD1, lacks DNA for checking. The CDR3 has 14 residues. Germline CDR1 is GTSNPN and CDR2 is SVGIG (reference sequence). The CDR3 sequence: CAWSGNGGNQPQHF. The full variable domain, rest sourced from reference TRBV30 and TRBJ1-5, is SQTIHQWPATLVQPVGSPLSLECTVEGTSNPNLYWYRQAAGRGLQLLFYSVGIGQISSEVPQNLSASRPQDRQFILSSKKLLLSDSGFYLCAWSGNGGNQPQHFGDGTRLSIL.

By frequency, this clonotype registers medium-sized. The J gene is TRBJ1-5, the V gene TRBV6-5. Per the germline V gene, CDR1 is MNHEY and CDR2 is SVGAGI. CDR3 length equals 12 residues. This CDR3 is CASSVWVQPQHF.

This clonotype registers medium-sized by frequency. The rearrangement links TRBV18 to TRBJ1-1. CDR1 and CDR2 from the germline V gene are KGHSH and LQKENI. This CDR3 is 14 amino acids long. This chain's CDR3 is CASSPGRGNREAFF.

Measured by frequency, this clonotype is medium-sized. The chain joins TRBV6-5 to TRBJ2-3; the D gene TCRdb calls, TRBD2, cannot be checked with no DNA. The CDR3 runs to 15 residues. Germline assignment: CDR1 MNHEY and CDR2 SVGAGI. This CDR3 reads CASAVRRGETDTQYF.

This clonotype is called medium-sized (0.01 to 0.1%) based on its frequency. The rearrangement uses TRBV6-2 or TRBV6-3 and TRBJ1-5; TCRdb designates TRBD1, a call that cannot be tested without DNA. The germline V gene has CDR1 MNHEY and CDR2 SVGEGT. The CDR3 totals 14 residues. The chain's CDR3 is CASSYDREDQPQHF.

Considering frequency, this clonotype is medium-sized. This rearrangement joins TRBV20-1 to TRBJ2-7; TCRdb lists TRBD2, though no DNA is available to test this call. The germline V gene has CDR1 DFQATT and CDR2 SNEGSKA (reference sequence). This CDR3 region has 14 residues. CDR3 residues: CSARSASGGYEQYF.

Judged by frequency, this clonotype is medium-sized. The chain recombines TRBV6-5 with TRBJ1-2; the TRBD1 assignment by TCRdb is unverifiable without DNA. This CDR3 comprises 14 residues. Germline lookup yields CDR1 MNHEY and CDR2 SVGAGI. CDR3 loop: CASSLTRGGYGYTF.

This clonotype is medium-sized by frequency. This chain joins TRBV5-1 and TRBJ2-7. In germline, CDR1 is SGHRS, CDR2 YFSETQ. This CDR3 is 14 amino acids long. The CDR3 sequence: CASSLGAPWDEQYF.

Measured by frequency, this clonotype is medium-sized. The chain combines TRBV30 with TRBJ1-1; the D call of TRBD1 rests on TCRdb alone, since no DNA is present to check it. Germline CDR1 is GTSNPN and CDR2 is SVGIG (reference sequence). This CDR3 comprises 17 residues. The CDR3 protein is CASSTGSRSQMGPEAFF.

This clonotype counts as medium-sized by frequency. The rearrangement links TRBV6-5 to TRBJ2-1; TCRdb gives TRBD1 as the D gene, but with no DNA this cannot be confirmed. Germline CDR1 MNHEY, CDR2 SVGAGI. The CDR3 loop spans 14 amino acids. The CDR3 protein is CASSRYRGSNEQFF.

This clonotype is identified as medium-sized from frequency. The chain carries TRBV6-2 or TRBV6-3 and TRBJ2-7; TCRdb reports TRBD2, a call that lacks DNA to check it against. This CDR3 contains 11 residues. Germline V gene sequence: CDR1 MNHEY, CDR2 SVGEGT. CDR3 sequence reads: CASARLNEQYF.

Considering frequency, this clonotype is medium-sized (0.01 to 0.1%). The J gene is TRBJ1-5, the V gene TRBV6-2 or TRBV6-3; the D call from TCRdb, TRBD1, cannot be confirmed without DNA. CDR1 and CDR2 (germline): MNHEY, SVGEGT. The CDR3 contains 17 residues. The CDR3 sequence: CASSFLGGGRRNQPQHF.

This clonotype is classed as medium-sized by frequency. The chain employs TRBV6-2 or TRBV6-3 and TRBJ2-3; as DNA is missing, the TRBD2 call by TCRdb cannot be tested. Germline values: CDR1 MNHEY, CDR2 SVGEGT. The length of the CDR3 is 14 residues. CDR3 amino acids: CASTQRGETDTQYF.